This T cell receptor (beta chain) was obtained from a study of blood T cell repertoires in COVID-19. Study-wide background: T cells, B-cell-depleted T cells, or PBMCs provided the cDNA or gDNA that served as material.

Clones were sequenced by immunoSEQ multiplex PCR, and TCRdb holds only the in-frame ones, with some missing. The table lists approximately 260,000 clones, approximately 83% of them singletons. The germline V and J ends were trimmed by 5 bases and 2 bases, with 12 bases remaining between them. Germline CDR1 reads SNHLY; CDR2 reads FYNNEI. This CDR3 has 14 amino acids. The V and J genes are TRBV2 and TRBJ1-1; D may be TRBD1 (5 bases). Material: peripheral blood. This TCR was recovered from a woman in her 70s with acute or convalescent COVID-19. CDR3 in amino acids: CASSKNQGNTEAFF. In nucleotides, the CDR3 is TGTGCCAGCAGTAAGAACCAGGGAAACACTGAAGCTTTCTTT.